This T cell receptor (beta chain) was captured in a study of blood T cell repertoires in COVID-19. On the study more broadly: Both acute and convalescent COVID-19 samples were obtained from the United States, Italy and Spain. T cells, B-cell-depleted T cells, or PBMCs provided the cDNA or gDNA that served as material.

Cohorts were determined from participant-reported clinical history. TCRdb's copy holds only in-frame clones and misses some; the assay was immunoSEQ multiplex PCR. The sample carries roughly 200,000 clones, 85% recorded once. The V gene's germline CDR1 is MNHEY and CDR2 SMNVEV (reference sequence). With 5 bases clipped from V and 2 bases from J, the junction kept 5 bases outside the gene matches. This CDR3 spans 16 amino acids. J is TRBJ2-1 and V is TRBV27; 11 bases match TRBD2. The receptor was derived from a man aged 40-49 years who had recovered from COVID-19. What was sequenced was PBMCs or T cells enriched from blood (not recorded which). CDR3 coding DNA: TGTGCCAGCAGTCCGGGACTAGCGGCCCCCTACAATGAGCAGTTCTTC. Protein product: CASSPGLAAPYNEQFF.